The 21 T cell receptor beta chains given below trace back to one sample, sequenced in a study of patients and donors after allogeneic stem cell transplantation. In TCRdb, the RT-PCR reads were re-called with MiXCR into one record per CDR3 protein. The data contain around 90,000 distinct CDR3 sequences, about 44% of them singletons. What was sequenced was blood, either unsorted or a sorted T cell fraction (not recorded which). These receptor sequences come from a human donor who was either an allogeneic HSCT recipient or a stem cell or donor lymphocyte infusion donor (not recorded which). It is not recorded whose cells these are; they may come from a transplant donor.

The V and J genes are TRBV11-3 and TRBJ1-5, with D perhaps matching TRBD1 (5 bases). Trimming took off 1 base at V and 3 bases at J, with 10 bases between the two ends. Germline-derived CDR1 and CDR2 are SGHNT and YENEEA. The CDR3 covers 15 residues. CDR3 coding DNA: TGTGCCAGCAGCTTAGTCCGGACATACAATCAGCCCCAGCATTTT. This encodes CASSLVRTYNQPQHF.

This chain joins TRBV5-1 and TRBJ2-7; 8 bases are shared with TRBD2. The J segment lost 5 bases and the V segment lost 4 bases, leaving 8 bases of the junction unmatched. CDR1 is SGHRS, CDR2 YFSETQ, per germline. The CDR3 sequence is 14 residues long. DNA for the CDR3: TGCGCCAGCAGCCTCAGCGGGAGCGTGGACGAGCAGTACTTC. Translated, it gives CASSLSGSVDEQYF.

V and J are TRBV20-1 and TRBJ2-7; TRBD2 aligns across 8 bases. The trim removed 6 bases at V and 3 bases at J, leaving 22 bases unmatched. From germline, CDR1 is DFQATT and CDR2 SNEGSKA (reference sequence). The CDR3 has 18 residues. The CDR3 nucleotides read TGCAGTGCGGAACCTCTACTAGCGGACCCTACAAGATTCTACGAGCAGTACTTC. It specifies CSAEPLLADPTRFYEQYF.

This CDR3 reads CASSQDLASEAFF. For the CDR3, the DNA is TGTGCCAGCAGCCAAGATTTGGCTTCTGAAGCTTTCTTT. The chain is built from TRBV3-1 and TRBJ1-1; D unresolved. Trimming pared 0 bases from V and 6 bases from J, leaving 8 bases between. The germline V gene encodes CDR1 LGHDT and CDR2 YNNKEL (reference sequence). This CDR3 is built from 13 residues. The complete variable domain, with remaining parts taken from reference TRBV3-1 and TRBJ1-1, reads DTAVSQTPKYLVTQMGNDKSIKCEQNLGHDTMYWYKQDSKKFLKIMFSYNNKELIINETVPNRFSPKSPDKAHLNLHINSLELGDSAVYFCASSQDLASEAFFGQGTRLTVV.

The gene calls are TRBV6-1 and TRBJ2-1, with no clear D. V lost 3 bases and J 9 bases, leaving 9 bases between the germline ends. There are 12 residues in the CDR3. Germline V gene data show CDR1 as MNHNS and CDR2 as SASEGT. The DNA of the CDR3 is TGTGCCAGCAGTGAGGTGTCAGGTGAGCAGTTCTTC. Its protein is CASSEVSGEQFF.

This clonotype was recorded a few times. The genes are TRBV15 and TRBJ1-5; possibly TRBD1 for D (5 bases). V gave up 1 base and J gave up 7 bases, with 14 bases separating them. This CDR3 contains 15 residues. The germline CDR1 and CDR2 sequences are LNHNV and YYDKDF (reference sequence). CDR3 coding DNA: TGTGCCACCAGCAGAGGGCAGGGAGTAGGACAGCCCCAGCATTTT. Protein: CATSRGQGVGQPQHF.

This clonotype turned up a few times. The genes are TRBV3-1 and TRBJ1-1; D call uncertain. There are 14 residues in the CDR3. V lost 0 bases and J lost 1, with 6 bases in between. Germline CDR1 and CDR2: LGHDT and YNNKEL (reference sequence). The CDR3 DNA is TGTGCCAGCAGCCAAGAAGGGTGGAACACTGAAGCTTTCTTT. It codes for CASSQEGWNTEAFF. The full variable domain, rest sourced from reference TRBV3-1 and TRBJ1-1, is DTAVSQTPKYLVTQMGNDKSIKCEQNLGHDTMYWYKQDSKKFLKIMFSYNNKELIINETVPNRFSPKSPDKAHLNLHINSLELGDSAVYFCASSQEGWNTEAFFGQGTRLTVV.

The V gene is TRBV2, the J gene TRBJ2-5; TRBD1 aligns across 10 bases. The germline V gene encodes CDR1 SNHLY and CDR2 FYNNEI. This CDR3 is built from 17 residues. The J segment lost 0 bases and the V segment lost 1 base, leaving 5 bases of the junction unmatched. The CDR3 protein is CASSEERDRGYQETQYF. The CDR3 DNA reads TGTGCCAGCAGTGAAGAGAGGGACAGGGGATACCAAGAGACCCAGTACTTC.

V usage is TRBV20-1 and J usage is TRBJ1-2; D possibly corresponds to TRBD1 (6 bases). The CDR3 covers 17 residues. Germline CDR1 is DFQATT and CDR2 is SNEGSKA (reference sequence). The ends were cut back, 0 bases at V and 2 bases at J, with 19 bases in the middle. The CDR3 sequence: CSAREWGASTINYGYTF. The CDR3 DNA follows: TGCAGTGCTAGAGAGTGGGGGGCCTCCACAATAAACTATGGCTACACCTTC.

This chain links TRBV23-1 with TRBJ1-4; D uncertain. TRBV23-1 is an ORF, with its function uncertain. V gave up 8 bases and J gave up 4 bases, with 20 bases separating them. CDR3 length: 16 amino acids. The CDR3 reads CASAMLTGLINEKLFF. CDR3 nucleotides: TGCGCCAGCGCAATGCTGACCGGCTTAATTAATGAAAAACTGTTTTTT.

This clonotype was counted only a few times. As DNA, the CDR3 is TGTGCCAGCAGCCAAGCTAGCCAAAGAGAAAAACTGTTTTTT. This translates into CASSQASQREKLFF. J is TRBJ1-4 and V is TRBV4-2; unclear D gene. Trimming shortened V by 1 base and J by 8 bases, and 11 bases separated the two germline ends. The CDR3 sequence is 14 residues long. Per germline, CDR1 LGHNA and CDR2 YNFKEQ.

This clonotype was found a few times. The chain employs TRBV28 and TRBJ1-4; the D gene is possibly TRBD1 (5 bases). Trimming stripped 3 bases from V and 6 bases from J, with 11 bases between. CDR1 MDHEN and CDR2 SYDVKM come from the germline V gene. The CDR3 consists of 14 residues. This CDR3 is CASSFGGLDEKLFF. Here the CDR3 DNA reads TGTGCCAGCAGTTTCGGGGGGTTGGATGAAAAACTGTTTTTT.

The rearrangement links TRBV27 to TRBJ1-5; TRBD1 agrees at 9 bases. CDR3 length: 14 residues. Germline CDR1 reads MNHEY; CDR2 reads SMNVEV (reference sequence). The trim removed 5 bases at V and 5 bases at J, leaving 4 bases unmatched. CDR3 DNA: TGTGCCAGCAGTGTAACAGGGGGCTATCAGCCCCAGCATTTT. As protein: CASSVTGGYQPQHF.

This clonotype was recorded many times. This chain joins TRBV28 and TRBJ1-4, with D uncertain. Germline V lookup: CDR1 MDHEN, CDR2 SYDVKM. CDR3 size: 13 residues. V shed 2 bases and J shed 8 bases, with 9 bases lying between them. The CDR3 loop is CASSLMVEEKLFF. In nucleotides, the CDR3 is TGTGCCAGCAGTTTAATGGTGGAGGAAAAACTGTTTTTT. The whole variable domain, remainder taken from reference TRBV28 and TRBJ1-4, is DVKVTQSSRYLVKRTGEKVFLECVQDMDHENMFWYRQDPGLGLRLIYFSYDVKMKEKGDIPEGYSVSREKKERFSLILESASTNQTSMYLCASSLMVEEKLFFGSGTQLSVL.

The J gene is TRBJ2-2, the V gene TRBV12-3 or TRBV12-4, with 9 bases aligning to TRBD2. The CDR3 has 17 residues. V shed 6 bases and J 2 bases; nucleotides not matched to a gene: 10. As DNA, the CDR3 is TGTGCCAGCAGACTTCTTCGTCTAGCGGGAAACACCGGGGAGCTGTTTTTT. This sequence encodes CASRLLRLAGNTGELFF.

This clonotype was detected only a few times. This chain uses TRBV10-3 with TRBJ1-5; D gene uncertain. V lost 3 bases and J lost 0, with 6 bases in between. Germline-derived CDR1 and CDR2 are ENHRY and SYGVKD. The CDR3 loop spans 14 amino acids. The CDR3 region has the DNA TGTGCCATCAGTGATAAGAATAGCAATCAGCCCCAGCATTTT. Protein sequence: CAISDKNSNQPQHF.

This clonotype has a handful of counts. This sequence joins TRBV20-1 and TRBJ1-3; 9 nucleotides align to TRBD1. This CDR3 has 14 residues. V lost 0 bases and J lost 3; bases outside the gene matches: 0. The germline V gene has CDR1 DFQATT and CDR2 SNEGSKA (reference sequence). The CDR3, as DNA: TGCAGTGCTAGAGAGGACAGGGGTGGAAACACCATATATTTT. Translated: CSAREDRGGNTIYF.

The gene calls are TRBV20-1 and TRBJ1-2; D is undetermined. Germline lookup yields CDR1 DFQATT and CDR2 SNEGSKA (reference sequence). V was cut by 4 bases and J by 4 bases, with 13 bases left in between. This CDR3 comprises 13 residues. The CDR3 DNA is TGCAGTGCTACCTCCGCATTAGGCTATGGCTACACCTTC. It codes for CSATSALGYGYTF.

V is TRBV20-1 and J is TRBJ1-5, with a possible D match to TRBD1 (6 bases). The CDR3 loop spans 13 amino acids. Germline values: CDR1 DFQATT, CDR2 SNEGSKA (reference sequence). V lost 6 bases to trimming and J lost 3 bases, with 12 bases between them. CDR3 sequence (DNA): TGCAGTGCGAGACAGGAGTTCAATCAGCCCCAGCATTTT. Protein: CSARQEFNQPQHF.

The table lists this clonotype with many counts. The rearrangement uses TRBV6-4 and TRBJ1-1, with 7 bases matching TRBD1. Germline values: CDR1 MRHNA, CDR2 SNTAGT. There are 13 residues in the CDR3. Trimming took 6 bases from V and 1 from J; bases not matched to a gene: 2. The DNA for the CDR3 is TGTGCCAGCAGCCGGACAGGGAACACTGAAGCTTTCTTT. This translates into CASSRTGNTEAFF.

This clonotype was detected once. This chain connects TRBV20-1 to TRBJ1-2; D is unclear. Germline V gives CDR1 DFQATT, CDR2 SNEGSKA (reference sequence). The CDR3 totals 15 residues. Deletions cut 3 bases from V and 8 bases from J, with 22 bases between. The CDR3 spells CSASDLLKGKSGYTF. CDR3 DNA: TGCAGTGCTAGTGACCTTTTAAAGGGAAAGTCCGGCTACACCTTC.